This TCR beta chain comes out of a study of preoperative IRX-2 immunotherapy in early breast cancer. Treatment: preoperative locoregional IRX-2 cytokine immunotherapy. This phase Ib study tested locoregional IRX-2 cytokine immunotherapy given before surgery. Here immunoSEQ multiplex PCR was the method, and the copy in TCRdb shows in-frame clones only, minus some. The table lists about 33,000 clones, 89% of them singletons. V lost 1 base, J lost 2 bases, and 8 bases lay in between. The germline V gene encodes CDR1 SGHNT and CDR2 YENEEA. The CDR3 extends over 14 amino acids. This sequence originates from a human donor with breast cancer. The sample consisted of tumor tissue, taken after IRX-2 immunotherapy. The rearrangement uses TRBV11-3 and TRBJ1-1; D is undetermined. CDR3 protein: CASSLGEANTEAFF. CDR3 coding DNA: TGTGCCAGCAGCTTAGGTGAGGCCAACACTGAAGCTTTCTTT.